The clone carrying this T cell receptor beta chain was counted at least ten times. Antigen: not known. In the ophthalmopathy cohort, Clinical Activity Score was at least 3, NOSPECS grade at least 4, and duration under 3 months. Clinicians diagnosed patients from clinical symptoms, serum thyroxine and TRAb, thyroid ultrasound and orbital computed tomography. The PBMCs were taken from approximately 11 ml of fresh peripheral blood. The data belong to a study of T cells in Graves' hyperthyroidism and ophthalmopathy. The investigators amplified TCR beta CDR3 regions from RNA transcripts. First-round RT-PCR of the TCR CDR3 relied on the HTBI primer set. A single record per CDR3 protein comes from TCRdb applying MiXCR to the multiplex PCR reads. Seen here are approximately 430,000 distinct CDR3 sequences, approximately 14% observed once, and the top ten hold 13%. Study observations and caveats: The blood repertoire included most of the expanded thyroid clonotypes above 0.001.

This clonotype was sampled from a man aged 18 to 30 with Graves' ophthalmopathy. The specimen was blood.

CDR3 residues: CASSQTGDNYEQYF. In DNA form, the CDR3 reads TGTGCCAGCTCACAGACAGGGGACAACTACGAGCAGTACTTC. The chain links TRBV18 to TRBJ2-7, with 8 bases that match TRBD1. CDR3 size: 14 residues. Germline CDR1 is KGHSH and CDR2 is LQKENI. Trimming removed 4 bases from V and 3 bases from J; junction bases left unmatched: 5. The whole variable domain, filled in from reference TRBV18 and TRBJ2-7, reads NAGVMQNPRHLVRRRGQEARLRCSPMKGHSHVYWYRQLPEEGLKFMVYLQKENIIDESGMPKERFSAEFPKEGPSILRIQQVVRGDSAAYFCASSQTGDNYEQYFGPGTRLTVT.